The present entry profiles one T cell receptor (beta chain) with its context. The antigen remains undetermined. V lost 5 bases to trimming and J lost 0 bases, with 5 bases between them. Germline values: CDR1 SGHVS, CDR2 FQNEAQ. The CDR3 extends over 13 amino acids. The sample originates from a study of cytomegalovirus exposure and HLA in healthy donors. Study results and limitations: A later analysis found common viral pathogens apparently linked to several of the most significant clusters. Because they were indistinguishable, some V segments, including TRBV6-2 and TRBV6-3, were excluded.

The PCR had 60 Vbeta and 13 Jbeta primers. Libraries were prepared by immunoSEQ multiplex PCR; TCRdb keeps only in-frame clonotypes and omits some of them. This repertoire shows around 200,000 clones, around 85% found once; its top ten account for less than 2.5%. The material sequenced was PBMCs. V gene TRBV7-8 combines with J gene TRBJ1-5; D gene uncertain. The clonotype was recovered from a woman between 45 and 60 years old in good health and CMV-seronegative. The CDR3 is CASSTDSNQPQHF. As DNA, the CDR3 is TGTGCCAGCAGCACAGATAGCAATCAGCCCCAGCATTTT.